The clone carrying this TCR beta chain was found a few times. Orbital computed tomography, thyroid ultrasound, serum thyroxine and TRAb, and clinical symptoms together informed the diagnoses. V was clipped by 3 bases and J by 6 bases, with 17 bases between them. Germline assignment: CDR1 ENHRY and CDR2 SYGVKD. The CDR3 runs 15 residues. The data were taken from a study of T cells in Graves' hyperthyroidism and ophthalmopathy. The CDR3 regions of TCR beta were amplified from RNA transcripts. HTBI primers drove first-round RT-PCR of the TCR CDR3. One entry per CDR3 protein results from TCRdb running MiXCR on the multiplex PCR reads. The profile shows fewer than 650,000 distinct CDR3 sequences, over 35% of them singletons.

The specimen was peripheral blood or thyroid tissue (not recorded which). The source is an adult woman with Graves' disease, either hyperthyroidism or ophthalmopathy (not recorded which). This chain connects TRBV10-3 to TRBJ1-1; D uncertain. The CDR3 DNA reads TGTGCCATCAGTGACCAAAACAGTAGGTCCGCTGAAGCTTTCTTT. Its translation: CAISDQNSRSAEAFF.